The 14 T cell receptor beta chains presented below share a single source sample, sequenced in a study of identical twins. TCRdb re-called the 5' RACE reads through MiXCR, storing one row per CDR3 protein. The data show 600,000 to 800,000 distinct CDR3 sequences, with 21% seen just once and roughly 4.3% held by the top ten. These sequences were also reported in another study, on T cells expressing NK-cell markers.

The sample comprised PBMCs. The receptors here all came from a young woman in good health.

The genes are TRBV11-1 and TRBJ2-1; TRBD1 matches 12 bases. CDR1 and CDR2 (germline): SGHAT, FQDESV (reference sequence). Trimming at V came to 5 bases and at J to 10 bases, leaving 15 bases not matched to a gene. This CDR3 has 17 residues. The CDR3 reads CASSQKRPGQGAWEQFF. As DNA, the CDR3 is TGTGCCAGCAGCCAGAAACGACCGGGACAGGGGGCTTGGGAGCAGTTCTTC.

The V gene is TRBV2, the J gene TRBJ1-2; D might be TRBD1 (6 bases). With 4 bases removed from V and 8 bases from J, the gap between germline ends came to 11 bases. Germline V gene data show CDR1 as SNHLY and CDR2 as FYNNEI. The CDR3 has 12 residues. The CDR3 nucleotides are TGTGCCAGCAGTGGGGTGGGGGGCGGCTACACCTTC. It codes for CASSGVGGGYTF.

This chain links TRBV7-2 with TRBJ2-7, with 9 bases identical to TRBD2. The CDR3 is 14 residues long. Looked up from germline, CDR1 is SGHTA and CDR2 is FQGNSA. V lost 6 bases and J lost 5; bases outside the gene matches: 8. The CDR3 reads CASRTGLAQDEQYF. CDR3 nucleotide sequence: TGTGCCAGCAGGACGGGACTAGCACAAGACGAGCAGTACTTC.

This clonotype has a handful of counts. The CDR3 DNA sequence: TGCAGTGCTAGTACTGGGAAGGGCTATGGCTACACCTTC. Residues: CSASTGKGYGYTF. The chain links TRBV20-1 to TRBJ1-2; no clear D gene. The germline CDR1 and CDR2 sequences are DFQATT and SNEGSKA (reference sequence). Between the trimmed V and J ends, which lost 3 bases and 4 bases, there was a span of 12 bases. This CDR3 is built from 13 residues.

This rearrangement joins TRBV10-1 to TRBJ1-2; D is perhaps TRBD1 (6 bases). The CDR3 loop spans 13 amino acids. The V gene lost 2 bases and the J gene lost 4 bases, with 8 bases spanning the gap. Germline loops: CDR1 WNHNN, CDR2 SYGVQD (reference sequence). This CDR3 reads CASSEQGSYGYTF. The CDR3 region has the DNA TGCGCCAGCAGTGAGCAGGGGAGCTATGGCTACACCTTC.

The chain recombines TRBV12-3 or TRBV12-4 with TRBJ2-7; a possible D gene is TRBD2 (6 bases). Deletions cut 3 bases from V and 2 bases from J, with 17 bases between. This CDR3 is 16 amino acids long. CDR3 region: CASSLSPRGLPYEQYF. The CDR3 DNA is TGTGCCAGCAGTTTGTCTCCACGGGGACTCCCCTACGAGCAGTACTTC.

This sequence joins TRBV3-1 and TRBJ2-1, with unresolved D. Germline CDR1 and CDR2: LGHDT and YNNKEL (reference sequence). Deletions cut 4 bases from V and 10 bases from J, with 14 bases between. The CDR3 is made up of 13 amino acids. CDR3: CASSLGPAVEQFF. The CDR3 nucleotides read TGTGCCAGCAGCCTCGGGCCGGCAGTAGAGCAGTTCTTC.

V usage is TRBV7-9 and J usage is TRBJ2-2; D remains unclear. There are 13 residues in the CDR3. Germline V gene sequence: CDR1 SEHNR, CDR2 FQNEAQ (reference sequence). Trimming took 5 bases from V and 6 from J, leaving 10 bases between them. CDR3 nucleotides: TGTGCCAGCAGCCCCCTTTCTGCCGGGGAGCTGTTTTTT. This gives the protein CASSPLSAGELFF.

This clonotype is judged medium-sized (0.01 to 0.1%). The chain carries TRBV5-1 and TRBJ2-3; the D is unclear. The CDR3 length is 13 residues. Germline-derived CDR1 and CDR2 are SGHRS and YFSETQ. The V gene lost 0 bases and the J gene lost 9 bases, with 11 bases spanning the gap. The CDR3 DNA reads TGCGCCAGCAGCTTGGAAGCCAGCGCGACGCAGTATTTT. Residues: CASSLEASATQYF.

Points on this clonotype: One base away lies a much larger clone, so this may be a sequencing read error. The chain has TRBV28 and TRBJ2-7; D remains ambiguous. Per germline, CDR1 MDHEN and CDR2 SYDVKM. V was trimmed by 7 bases and J by 2 bases, leaving 6 bases between them. The CDR3 totals 11 residues. For the CDR3, the DNA is TGTGCCAGCACCTCCCCCTACGAGCAGTACTTC. Translation: CASTSPYEQYF.

Notes on this clonotype: This clone may be a read error of a much larger clone one base away. V is TRBV4-3 and J is TRBJ2-2, with no clear D. This CDR3 comprises 12 residues. Germline V gene data show CDR1 as LGHNA and CDR2 as YSLEER. The V and J ends lost 0 bases and 6 bases respectively, with 2 bases between them. The CDR3 DNA follows: TGCGCCAGCAGCCAAGATTCCGGGGAGCTGTTTTTT. Translated: CASSQDSGELFF.

The chain links TRBV20-1 to TRBJ2-7, with D hard to call. The CDR3 contains 13 residues. The germline V gene encodes CDR1 DFQATT and CDR2 SNEGSKA (reference sequence). Trimming cost V 1 base and J 2 bases, with 9 bases left between them. The CDR3 DNA reads TGCAGTGCTAGAGCTTTCCTAGCCTACGAGCAGTACTTC. Amino acids: CSARAFLAYEQYF.

This clonotype was recorded many times. This chain uses TRBV7-9 with TRBJ2-1; D ambiguous. The CDR3 is 14 amino acids. Trimming stripped 1 base from V and 4 bases from J, with 8 bases between. The germline V gene has CDR1 SEHNR and CDR2 FQNEAQ (reference sequence). The CDR3 protein is CASSLGIPYNEQFF. DNA for the CDR3: TGTGCCAGCAGCTTAGGGATACCATACAATGAGCAGTTCTTC. The whole variable domain, filled in from reference TRBV7-9 and TRBJ2-1, reads DTGVSQNPRHKITKRGQNVTFRCDPISEHNRLYWYRQTLGQGPEFLTYFQNEAQLEKSRLLSDRFSAERPKGSFSTLEIQRTEQGDSAMYLCASSLGIPYNEQFFGPGTRLTVL.

The chain carries TRBV7-2 and TRBJ2-7; D may correspond to TRBD1 or TRBD2 (5 bases each). The CDR3 spans 15 residues. Looked up from germline, CDR1 is SGHTA and CDR2 is FQGNSA. V was trimmed by 1 base and J by 4 bases, leaving 14 bases between them. As DNA, the CDR3 is TGTGCCAGCAGCTTAGAGTCGGGACCGACGTACGAGCAGTACTTC. Its protein product is CASSLESGPTYEQYF.